These T cell receptor beta chains were read from a single sample in a study of T cells after yellow fever vaccination. TCRdb re-derived calls from the 5' RACE reads in MiXCR, one entry per CDR3 protein. The data contain over 25,000 distinct CDR3 sequences, under 7% of them singletons. Sequenced material: PBMCs, either bulk or a sorted T-cell subset (CD4+, CD8+, memory, or dextramer-sorted; not recorded which), taken 15 days after the yellow fever booster vaccination. These receptors came from a man aged 25 to 40 who received the YFV17D yellow fever vaccine. Both conserved end residues are part of each CDR3. The D gene is left open where the match is weak. Only some rows state a clone size, as once, few, many or a class for expanded clones.

d_call | j_call | clone_size | v_call | cdr3_aa | cdr3_nt
TRBD2 | TRBJ2-5 | many | TRBV25-1 | CASSRTSGSIETQYF | TGTGCCAGCAGTCGGACTAGCGGGAGTATAGAGACCCAGTACTTC
TRBD1 | TRBJ2-5 | many | TRBV12-3/TRBV12-4 | CASSFAHGQGQETQYF | TGTGCCAGCAGTTTTGCCCATGGACAGGGCCAAGAGACCCAGTACTTC
NA | TRBJ1-2 | many | TRBV7-2 | CASSFGYGYTF | TGTGCCAGCAGCTTTGGGTATGGCTACACCTTC
NA | TRBJ1-1 | many | TRBV18 | CASSPPTASIAEAFF | TGTGCCAGCTCACCACCTACCGCGAGCATCGCTGAAGCTTTCTTT
TRBD2 | TRBJ2-1 | many | TRBV5-1 | CASSLEGTSGSIGEQFF | TGCGCCAGCAGCTTGGAAGGGACTAGCGGGAGTATTGGTGAGCAGTTCTTC
TRBD2 | TRBJ2-7 | NA | TRBV6-1 | CASSGLAGKSSYEQYF | TGTGCCAGCAGTGGGTTAGCGGGTAAAAGCTCCTACGAGCAGTACTTC
TRBD2 | TRBJ2-4 | many | TRBV7-9 | CASSPGTSGGDIQYF | TGTGCCAGCAGCCCAGGGACTAGCGGTGGAGACATTCAGTACTTC
NA | TRBJ2-3 | few | TRBV5-6 | CAMGPGSTDTQYF | TGTGCCATGGGCCCCGGGAGCACAGATACGCAGTATTTT
TRBD1 | TRBJ1-4 | many | TRBV5-1 | CASSYGTDNEKLFF | TGCGCCAGCAGCTACGGGACAGATAATGAAAAACTGTTTTTT
NA | TRBJ2-2 | many | TRBV12-3/TRBV12-4 | CASRMRYTGELFF | TGTGCCAGCAGGATGCGGTACACCGGGGAGCTGTTTTTT
NA | TRBJ2-3 | many | TRBV10-3 | CAISKGSDTQYF | TGTGCCATCAGTAAAGGGTCAGATACGCAGTATTTT
TRBD1 | TRBJ2-5 | many | TRBV6-5 | CASSYPGTGEETQYF | TGTGCCAGCAGTTACCCCGGGACAGGAGAAGAGACCCAGTACTTC
NA | TRBJ1-1 | many | TRBV12-3/TRBV12-4 | CASRFRDGGTEAFF | TGTGCCAGCAGATTCAGGGACGGGGGCACTGAAGCTTTCTTT
TRBD2 | TRBJ2-1 | many | TRBV20-1 | CSAAGGTSGKGEQFF | TGCAGTGCTGCCGGGGGGACTAGCGGGAAGGGTGAGCAGTTCTTC
TRBD2 | TRBJ2-1 | many | TRBV30 | CAWTILAGAEQFF | TGTGCCTGGACGATCTTGGCGGGAGCTGAGCAGTTCTTC
NA | TRBJ2-5 | many | TRBV7-2 | CASSQRTGETQYF | TGTGCCAGCAGCCAAAGGACGGGAGAGACCCAGTACTTC
NA | TRBJ1-2 | many | TRBV3-1 | CASSQRQTYGYTF | TGTGCCAGCAGCCAACGACAGACTTATGGCTACACCTTC
TRBD2 | TRBJ2-7 | many | TRBV29-1 | CSVGTSGYSYEQYF | TGCAGCGTAGGGACTAGCGGTTATTCCTACGAGCAGTACTTC